These T cell receptor beta chains were read from a single sample in a study of spatial heterogeneity in lung cancer. TCRdb recomputed calls from the 5' RACE reads with MiXCR, one row per CDR3 protein. Of about 5,700 distinct CDR3 sequences listed, 13% are singletons. The material was lung tumor tissue, obtained at surgery. These receptors all stem from a female donor with early-stage non-small cell lung cancer. CDR3s include the opening cysteine and the closing phenylalanine or tryptophan. The D gene is left open where the match is weak. Clone size appears in some rows only: once, few, many, or a class for an expanded clone.

j_call clone_size d_call v_call cdr3_aa cdr3_nt
TRBJ2-1 NA NA TRBV20-1 CSARDLEGSDNEQFF TGCAGTGCTAGAGATTTGGAGGGGAGCGACAATGAGCAGTTCTTC
TRBJ2-1 NA TRBD2 TRBV5-1 CASSGGLANQNEQFF TGCGCCAGCAGCGGGGGACTAGCTAATCAAAATGAGCAGTTCTTC
TRBJ1-5 medium-sized TRBD1 TRBV7-9 CASSSASIQGAQHF TGTGCCAGCAGCTCCGCCTCGATACAGGGGGCCCAGCATTTT
TRBJ2-1 medium-sized TRBD2 TRBV7-8 CASSGSGTRGPTGEQFF TGTGCCAGCAGCGGGTCCGGGACTAGAGGTCCTACAGGTGAGCAGTTCTTC
TRBJ2-1 medium-sized TRBD2 TRBV11-3 CASSLATSKSNEQFF TGTGCCAGCAGCTTAGCGACTAGCAAGTCCAATGAGCAGTTCTTC
TRBJ2-2 few TRBD2 TRBV2 CASMTLAGGAGELFF TGTGCCAGCATGACTCTAGCGGGAGGGGCCGGGGAGCTGTTTTTT
TRBJ2-5 NA NA TRBV11-3 CASSLEVQSQYF TGCGCCAGCAGCTTAGAGGTGCAGTCCCAGTACTTC
TRBJ2-1 many NA TRBV19 CASSIAHREQFF TGTGCCAGTAGTATAGCTCACAGAGAGCAGTTCTTC
TRBJ2-4 medium-sized NA TRBV28 CASSLGGGTQKNIQYF TGTGCCAGCAGTTTAGGGGGCGGAACCCAGAAAAACATTCAGTACTTC
TRBJ1-5 NA NA TRBV28 CASSLSPTQPQHF TGTGCCAGCAGTTTGTCCCCGACTCAGCCCCAGCATTTT
TRBJ2-2 medium-sized TRBD1 TRBV18 CASYGQATGGELFF TGTGCCAGCTACGGACAGGCGACGGGCGGGGAGCTGTTTTTT
TRBJ1-1 medium-sized NA TRBV5-1 CASSLAQGLEAFF TGCGCCAGCAGCTTGGCACAGGGCTTGGAAGCTTTCTTT
TRBJ1-2 medium-sized NA TRBV6-5 CASSNRIGYTF TGTGCCAGCAGCAACAGGATCGGCTACACCTTC
TRBJ2-1 medium-sized TRBD1 TRBV6-2/TRBV6-3 CASSYGTGVDEQFF TGTGCCAGCAGTTACGGGACAGGGGTCGATGAGCAGTTCTTC
TRBJ2-1 many TRBD1 TRBV7-9 CASIVQGSNNEQFF TGTGCCAGCATCGTACAGGGGTCTAACAATGAGCAGTTCTTC
TRBJ2-3 medium-sized TRBD2 TRBV6-5 CASSYLVGTSADTQYF TGTGCCAGCAGTTACCTGGTCGGGACTAGCGCTGATACGCAGTATTTT
TRBJ2-5 many TRBD2 TRBV2 CVTIPSGQETQYF TGTGTCACCATCCCTAGCGGCCAAGAGACCCAGTACTTC
TRBJ2-1 medium-sized NA TRBV28 CASSHPRSTYNEQFF TGTGCCAGCAGTCACCCCAGATCCACCTACAATGAGCAGTTCTTC
TRBJ2-2 medium-sized NA TRBV6-5 CASRGWAGELFF TGTGCCAGCAGGGGGTGGGCCGGGGAGCTGTTTTTT
TRBJ2-1 medium-sized TRBD2 TRBV2 CASRASGRPYNEQFF TGTGCCAGCAGGGCTAGCGGGAGACCATACAATGAGCAGTTCTTC
TRBJ2-1 many TRBD1 TRBV18 CASSPGASGTGPYNEQFF TGTGCCAGCTCACCAGGGGCCTCAGGGACAGGGCCCTACAATGAGCAGTTCTTC
TRBJ1-3 many NA TRBV28 CASSLVARNTIYF TGTGCCAGCAGTTTGGTCGCAAGAAACACCATATATTTT
TRBJ1-5 medium-sized NA TRBV12-3/TRBV12-4 CASSPGGKQPQHF TGTGCCAGCAGCCCCGGGGGGAAACAGCCCCAGCATTTT
TRBJ2-5 many TRBD1 TRBV19 CASSPGDSPSQETQYF TGTGCCAGTAGTCCCGGGGACAGCCCATCCCAAGAGACCCAGTACTTC
TRBJ2-4 medium-sized NA TRBV27 CASSTTGWNIQYF TGTGCCAGCAGTACGACAGGCTGGAACATTCAGTACTTC
TRBJ2-1 medium-sized NA TRBV30 CAWSGEEGARYNEQFF TGTGCCTGGAGTGGGGAGGAGGGGGCGCGATACAATGAGCAGTTCTTC
TRBJ2-3 medium-sized NA TRBV10-3 CAIRDETEISTDTQYF TGTGCCATCAGGGATGAGACAGAAATTAGCACAGATACGCAGTATTTT
TRBJ1-1 NA TRBD1 TRBV19 CASSPNLGTVNTEAFF TGTGCCAGTAGTCCTAACCTCGGGACAGTGAACACTGAAGCTTTCTTT